Listed below are T cell receptor beta chains from one sample, sequenced in a study of PD-1 blockade in mismatch repair-deficient tumors. Clones were read by immunoSEQ multiplex PCR, and TCRdb kept only the in-frame ones, dropping some. The profile covers some 130,000 clones, with roughly 90% appearing a single time and about 12% taken by the ten largest. Here the sequenced sample was peripheral blood, taken 70 to 72 weeks after starting pembrolizumab. Receptors originate from an adult with mismatch repair-deficient cancer. Each CDR3 is given with its conserved first and last residue. D genes are given only for firm matches. Only some rows state a clone size, as once, few, many or a class for expanded clones.

>TRBD1|TRBV4-3|NA|TRBJ2-7
TGCGCCAGCAGCCAAGACAGGGGGACCTACGAGCAGTACTTC
CASSQDRGTYEQYF
>NA|TRBV28|NA|TRBJ1-2
TGTGCCAGCAGTTTGTCGCAGAACTATGGCTACACCTTC
CASSLSQNYGYTF
>NA|TRBV18|NA|TRBJ2-7
TGTGCCAGCTCACCGGGAGTGGGATCCTACGAGCAGTACTTC
CASSPGVGSYEQYF
>NA|TRBV10-3|NA|TRBJ2-2
TGTGCCATCAGTGAGTCGTTGGTTAGGACACTGGCGAACACCGGGGAGCTGTTTTTT
CAISESLVRTLANTGELFF
>TRBD1|TRBV19|once|TRBJ2-7
TGTGCCAGTAGTATAGTCGACAGGGGGATCTACGAGCAGTACTTC
CASSIVDRGIYEQYF
>TRBD2|TRBV11-2|NA|TRBJ2-2
TGTGCCAGCAGCTCACAAGCGGGAGGCGGCACCGGGGAGCTGTTTTTT
CASSSQAGGGTGELFF
>TRBD1|TRBV9|NA|TRBJ2-5
TGTGCCAGCAGCGCAGTACCAGGGGGAATTCTAGGAGAGACCCAGTACTTC
CASSAVPGGILGETQYF
>NA|TRBV27|NA|TRBJ2-1
TGTGCCAGCAGTTTATCCCTCCTGAGCGCTGAGCAGTTCTTC
CASSLSLLSAEQFF
>NA|TRBV12-5|NA|TRBJ1-5
TGTGCTACACGGGGGAATCAGCCCCAGCATTTT
CATRGNQPQHF
>NA|TRBV7-8|NA|TRBJ2-2
TGTGCCAGCAGCTTAGGGGTAGGCGGGGAGCTGTTTTTT
CASSLGVGGELFF
>NA|TRBV19|NA|TRBJ1-2
TGTGCCAGTAGTATTTCGGGGCTCGGAGAGACCTTC
CASSISGLGETF
>TRBD1|TRBV6-1|NA|TRBJ2-7
TGTGCCACCACTGACAGGGCCTACGAGCAGTACTTC
CATTDRAYEQYF
>TRBD1|TRBV6-1|NA|TRBJ2-7
TGTGCCAGCACCGAAACGGGGACAGGCGTTTACGAGCAGTACTTC
CASTETGTGVYEQYF
>NA|TRBV6-1|NA|TRBJ2-3
TGTGCCAGCAGTCGGGCAGACGCAGATACGCAGTATTTT
CASSRADADTQYF
>NA|TRBV11-2|NA|TRBJ2-5
TGTGCCAGCAGCTTGGGAGGAAAAGAGACCCAGTACTTC
CASSLGGKETQYF
>NA|TRBV5-1|NA|TRBJ2-5
TGCGCCAGCAGCTTGGCAGGGGCGCGGCAAGAGACCCAGTACTTC
CASSLAGARQETQYF
>TRBD2|TRBV27|NA|TRBJ2-1
TGTGCCAGCAGTTTATTGCTAGCGGGAGGGTACAATGAGCAGTTCTTC
CASSLLLAGGYNEQFF
>NA|TRBV20-1|NA|TRBJ2-5
TGCAGTGCTAGGGGCAGGGAGACCCAGTACTTC
CSARGRETQYF
>NA|TRBV27|NA|TRBJ2-2
TGTGCCAGCAGCCCAGTCGTCGGGGATCCCGGGGAGCTGTTTTTT
CASSPVVGDPGELFF
>NA|TRBV6-6|NA|TRBJ2-7
TGTGCCAGCAGTTACTCACCAGGGGACTACGAGCAGTACTTC
CASSYSPGDYEQYF
>NA|TRBV4-2|NA|TRBJ2-7
TGTGCCAGCAGCCAAGATCTCAGGGAGAGCTCCTACGAGCAGTACTTC
CASSQDLRESSYEQYF
>TRBD2|TRBV28|NA|TRBJ2-1
TGTGCCAGTCGACTAGCGCTTGAGCAGTTCTTC
CASRLALEQFF
>TRBD1|TRBV9|NA|TRBJ1-1
TGTGCCAGCAGCGCGACAGGGGCGAACACTGAAGCTTTCTTT
CASSATGANTEAFF
>TRBD1|TRBV29-1|NA|TRBJ1-2
TGCAGCGCTGACAGGGAGCCTGACGACTATGGCTACACCTTC
CSADREPDDYGYTF
>NA|TRBV6-5|NA|TRBJ2-1
TGTGCCAGCAGCAGGGGCAGGCAGGGCGAGCAGTTCTTC
CASSRGRQGEQFF
>NA|TRBV28|NA|TRBJ2-3
TGTGCCAGCAGTCCCCTGAGGGGAAGCGCAGATACGCAGTATTTT
CASSPLRGSADTQYF
>TRBD2|TRBV5-8|NA|TRBJ2-1
TGTGCCAGCAGCTCCCAGACTAGCTCGTCGGGCTACAATGAGCAGTTCTTC
CASSSQTSSSGYNEQFF
>TRBD2|TRBV27|NA|TRBJ2-7
TGTGCCAGCAGGTTACGGACTAGCGGGGTATACGAGCAGTACTTC
CASRLRTSGVYEQYF
>NA|TRBV19|NA|TRBJ1-1
TGTGCCAGTAGTATGGCAGGGTGGAGCACTGAAGCTTTCTTT
CASSMAGWSTEAFF
>TRBD2|TRBV7-9|NA|TRBJ2-3
TGTGCCAGCAGTCGGACTAGCGGGAGTTCAGATACGCAGTATTTT
CASSRTSGSSDTQYF
>NA|TRBV28|NA|TRBJ1-1
TGTGCCAGCAGTCTGCCCCTGCGGCCGGAAGCTTTCTTT
CASSLPLRPEAFF
>NA|TRBV18|once|TRBJ1-4
TGTGCCAGCTCACCCGAAATCGGAAAACTGTTTTTT
CASSPEIGKLFF
>NA|TRBV13|once|TRBJ2-1
TGTGCCAGCAGCTTAAGGGGACGACAGAATGAGCAGTTCTTC
CASSLRGRQNEQFF
>NA|TRBV7-2|NA|TRBJ2-1
TGTGCCAGCAGCCCTGGGGTTAATGAGCAGTTCTTC
CASSPGVNEQFF
>NA|TRBV28|NA|TRBJ1-3
TGTGCCAGCAGTTTAGCCAGGAGGGGAAACACCATATATTTT
CASSLARRGNTIYF
>NA|TRBV25-1|NA|TRBJ1-4
TGTGCCAGCAGTGAATTTAAGGGCCGTGAAAAACTGTTTTTT
CASSEFKGREKLFF
>NA|TRBV4-3|NA|TRBJ2-3
TGCGCCAGCAGCCTCGGCGCTACGCAGTATTTT
CASSLGATQYF
>TRBD1|TRBV5-5|NA|TRBJ1-5
TGTGCCAGCAGCCCGGGACAGGGGGCGAGTCAGCCCCAGCATTTT
CASSPGQGASQPQHF
>NA|TRBV15|NA|TRBJ2-5
TGTGCCACCAGCATCAAGTACAACCCTCTCGAGACCCAGTACTTC
CATSIKYNPLETQYF
>TRBD2|TRBV28|NA|TRBJ2-2
TGTGCCAGCATCGGGGGAGGGAAGGGGACCGGGGAGCTGTTTTTT
CASIGGGKGTGELFF
>NA|TRBV11-2|NA|TRBJ2-1
TGTGCCAGCAGCTTAGTCGGGGGATCCTACAATGAGCAGTTCTTC
CASSLVGGSYNEQFF
>TRBD2|TRBV4-1|NA|TRBJ2-4
TGCGCCAGCAGCCAAGAGCTGGGGGAGGGTCTCGGCATTCAGTACTTC
CASSQELGEGLGIQYF
>NA|TRBV7-9|NA|TRBJ1-4
TGTGCCAGCAGCTTAGCGTCATGGGGCGTAAATGAAAAACTGTTTTTT
CASSLASWGVNEKLFF
>NA|TRBV27|NA|TRBJ2-1
TGTGCCAGCAGTTTATCAGGGGCCGAGCAGTTCTTC
CASSLSGAEQFF
>NA|TRBV20-1|NA|TRBJ2-3
TGCAGTGCTAGCTGGGATACGCAGTATTTT
CSASWDTQYF
>TRBD1|TRBV5-1|once|TRBJ2-5
TGCGCCAGCAGCTTGGCCGGGACAGACCAAGAGACCCAGTACTTC
CASSLAGTDQETQYF
>NA|TRBV19|once|TRBJ1-3
TGTGCCAGTAGTATGCCGGGACGGCAGAGCTCTGGAAACACCATATATTTT
CASSMPGRQSSGNTIYF
>NA|TRBV5-1|NA|TRBJ2-7
TGCGCCAGCAGCTTGGAGGTTGGCAGCTCCTACGAGCAGTACTTC
CASSLEVGSSYEQYF
>TRBD2|TRBV2|NA|TRBJ2-7
TGTGCCAGCACTGATACAGCCAGCGGGAGCCCCGCGCAGTACTTC
CASTDTASGSPAQYF
>NA|TRBV19|NA|TRBJ2-5
TGTGCCAGTAGTATACAAGGGTTAGGGGGAATGGAAGAGACCCAGTACTTC
CASSIQGLGGMEETQYF
>NA|TRBV7-3|NA|TRBJ2-1
TGTGCCAGCAGCCGCGGACTAACATCCTACAATGAGCAGTTCTTC
CASSRGLTSYNEQFF
>TRBD1|TRBV6-1|NA|TRBJ2-1
TGTGCCAGCAGTGTCGGGACAGGGCAAAGAGAGCAGTTCTTC
CASSVGTGQREQFF
>NA|TRBV10-3|once|TRBJ2-1
TGTGCCATCAGCCAAAAGGGCGGATCCTACAATGAGCAGTTCTTC
CAISQKGGSYNEQFF